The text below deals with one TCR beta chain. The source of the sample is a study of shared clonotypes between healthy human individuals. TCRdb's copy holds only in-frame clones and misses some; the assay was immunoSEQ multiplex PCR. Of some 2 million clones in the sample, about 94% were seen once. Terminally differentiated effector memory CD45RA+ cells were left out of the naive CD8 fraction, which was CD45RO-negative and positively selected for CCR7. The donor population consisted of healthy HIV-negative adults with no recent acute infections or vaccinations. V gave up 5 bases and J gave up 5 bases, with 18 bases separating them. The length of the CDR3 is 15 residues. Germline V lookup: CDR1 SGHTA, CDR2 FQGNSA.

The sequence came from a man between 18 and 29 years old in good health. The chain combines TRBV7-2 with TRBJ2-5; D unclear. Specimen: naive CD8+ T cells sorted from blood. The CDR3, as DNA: TGTGCCAGCAGCCCCGTCGTAGTTTCCTATGAGACCCAGTACTTC. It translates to CASSPVVVSYETQYF.